This T cell receptor (beta chain) was observed in a study of blood T cells in healthy people across ages. Primers used in a second PCR of roughly 6 to 11 cycles were a sample-barcoded 5' primer and a J-beta primer mix. TCRdb reanalysed the 5' RACE reads using MiXCR and keeps one entry per CDR3 protein. The sample lists hundreds of thousands of distinct CDR3 sequences; roughly 46% were seen once. Concerning this clonotype: Its antigen remains unknown.

Findings and caveats of the study: Estimates of diversity drawn from one million T cells were considered underestimates. Changes seen in expanded clonotypes were possibly confounded by donor CMV status left unknown. Unsorted PBMCs prevented conclusive naive versus antigen-experienced comparison.

The length of the CDR3 is 15 residues. Germline CDR1 reads SGHRS; CDR2 reads YFSETQ. V was pared by 0 bases and J by 5 bases, with 6 bases of the junction left unmatched. Source material: blood. This chain links TRBV5-1 with TRBJ2-7; TRBD2 aligns across 9 bases. This receptor was taken from an elderly man in good health. The CDR3 nucleotides are TGCGCCAGCAGCTTGGAATTAGCGGGAGTGGACGAGCAGTACTTC. Translation: CASSLELAGVDEQYF.